These 30 T cell receptor beta chains were sequenced from one sample in a study of T cell responses to AZD1222 COVID-19 vaccine. TCRdb's table, derived via immunoSEQ multiplex PCR, lists solely in-frame clones and lacks some. The sample holds more than 85,000 clones; about 91% are singletons and the top ten take less than 9.5%. The sequences come from peripheral blood, collected on day 0 of AZD1222 vaccination. The source is an adult in good health.

The chain is built from TRBV6-5 and TRBJ1-2; 9 bases agree with TRBD1. The CDR3 is made up of 13 amino acids. V lost 6 bases and J lost 8; bases outside the gene matches: 7. Germline V gene sequence: CDR1 MNHEY, CDR2 SVGAGI. The CDR3 DNA reads TGTGCCAGCAGGACGACAGGGGGGGGCGGCTACACCTTC. Its protein product is CASRTTGGGGYTF.

The chain recombines TRBV6-5 with TRBJ1-2; no definite D call. The germline V gene has CDR1 MNHEY and CDR2 SVGAGI. The CDR3 totals 14 residues. V was shortened by 5 bases and J by 8 bases, with 18 bases between the two germline ends. The CDR3 nucleotides read TGTGCCAGCAGTACGAACTTTGTCCAGGAGGGCTACACCTTC. Residues: CASSTNFVQEGYTF.

This chain uses TRBV6-6 with TRBJ1-5, with D possibly TRBD1 on 5 matching bases. V was pared by 6 bases and J by 1 base, with 13 bases between. The length of the CDR3 is 15 residues. Germline CDR1 is MNHNY and CDR2 is SVGAGI (reference sequence). CDR3 loop: CASSDWGWSNQPQHF. The CDR3 nucleotides are TGTGCCAGCAGCGACTGGGGGTGGAGCAATCAGCCCCAGCATTTT.

The gene calls are TRBV24-1 and TRBJ1-3; no clear D gene. From germline, CDR1 is KGHDR and CDR2 SFDVKD. V was shortened by 9 bases and J by 2 bases, with 10 bases between the two germline ends. The CDR3 loop spans 13 amino acids. This chain's CDR3 is CATRGSAGNTIYF. The CDR3 DNA is TGTGCCACCCGCGGTTCAGCTGGAAACACCATATATTTT.

The chain links TRBV7-8 to TRBJ2-1; 10 bases align to TRBD2. Germline assignment: CDR1 SGHVS and CDR2 FQNEAQ. The J segment lost 1 base and the V segment lost 3 bases, leaving 15 bases of the junction unmatched. The CDR3 is made up of 20 amino acids. CDR3 DNA: TGTGCCAGCAGCTTTTTTTCGGGACTAGCGTCTAACTGGTCCTACAATGAGCAGTTCTTC. Translated: CASSFFSGLASNWSYNEQFF.

The chain is built from TRBV6-2 or TRBV6-3 and TRBJ1-5, with 10 bases matching TRBD1. With V trimmed by 4 bases and J by 6 bases, 3 bases remained unmatched. Per the germline V gene, CDR1 is MNHEY and CDR2 is SVGEGT. The CDR3 sequence is 14 residues long. CDR3 sequence reads: CASSSTGGFQPQHF. The CDR3 DNA reads as TGTGCCAGCAGTTCGACAGGGGGCTTTCAGCCCCAGCATTTT.

The chain recombines TRBV5-1 with TRBJ2-1, with D tentatively TRBD2 (6 bases). V lost 4 bases, J lost 1 base, and 12 bases lay in between. CDR1 and CDR2 (germline): SGHRS, YFSETQ. The CDR3 has 15 amino acids. CDR3 nucleotide sequence: TGCGCCAGCAGCGAGGCTAGCGCTTCCTACAATGAGCAGTTCTTC. This translates into CASSEASASYNEQFF.

The chain employs TRBV7-8 and TRBJ2-5; 11 nucleotides line up with TRBD2. With 4 bases clipped from V and 0 bases from J, the junction kept 4 bases outside the gene matches. CDR3 length equals 16 residues. The V gene's germline CDR1 is SGHVS and CDR2 FQNEAQ. The CDR3 loop is CASSSRTSGYQETQYF. The CDR3 bases are TGTGCCAGCAGCTCCCGGACTAGCGGGTACCAAGAGACCCAGTACTTC.

This clone was seen just once. V usage is TRBV7-8 and J usage is TRBJ1-2; D perhaps matches TRBD1 (6 bases). The CDR3 consists of 16 residues. The germline V and J ends were trimmed by 4 bases and 2 bases, with 17 bases remaining between them. CDR1 and CDR2 from the germline V gene are SGHVS and FQNEAQ. The CDR3 DNA reads TGTGCCAGCAGCTCACAGGGAAGGAACTCCAACTATGGCTACACCTTC. This encodes CASSSQGRNSNYGYTF.

This chain links TRBV4-3 with TRBJ2-7; a weak D match, TRBD1 (5 bases). The CDR3 has 15 residues. Germline loops: CDR1 LGHNA, CDR2 YSLEER. The V end lost 3 bases, the J end lost 2 bases, and 14 bases lay between the germline ends. CDR3: CASSQGRGNPYEQYF. The CDR3 DNA is TGCGCCAGCAGCCAGGGGCGCGGCAACCCCTACGAGCAGTACTTC.

The rearrangement joins TRBV10-1 to TRBJ2-2; 9 bases line up with TRBD2. Germline CDR1 is WNHNN and CDR2 is SYGVQD (reference sequence). The CDR3 consists of 13 residues. V lost 6 bases and J lost 5; bases outside the gene matches: 1. The CDR3 region has the DNA TGCGCCAGCAGCGCGGGGGGGACCGGGGAGCTGTTTTTT. Its translation: CASSAGGTGELFF.

This clone showed up just once. The chain recombines TRBV9 with TRBJ1-1; D uncertain. This CDR3 region has 15 residues. Germline assignment: CDR1 SGDLS and CDR2 YYNGEE. V was shortened by 4 bases and J by 5 bases, with 18 bases between the two germline ends. CDR3 nucleotides: TGTGCCAGCAGCTATTCCTGGACTGTGAGGACTGAAGCTTTCTTT. It yields the protein CASSYSWTVRTEAFF.

The chain joins TRBV2 to TRBJ1-2; tentative D call: TRBD1 (5 bases). Trimming took off 7 bases at V and 8 bases at J, with 17 bases between the two ends. The CDR3 is 13 residues long. CDR1 and CDR2 (germline): SNHLY, FYNNEI. The CDR3 coding sequence is TGTGCCAGCATTGGGGCCGACCTGGGGGGCTACACCTTC. Translated, it gives CASIGADLGGYTF.

The J gene is TRBJ2-1, the V gene TRBV29-1; 13 nucleotides line up with TRBD2. The CDR3 is 15 residues long. V shed 5 bases and J 5 bases; nucleotides not matched to a gene: 6. Germline CDR1 reads SQVTM; CDR2 reads ANQGSEA. The DNA for the CDR3 is TGCAGCGTTCCCGGGACTAGCGGGGTTAACAATGAGCAGTTCTTC. Encoded protein: CSVPGTSGVNNEQFF.

To note about this clone: A read error may account for a junction end that differs from germline. V usage is TRBV9 and J usage is TRBJ2-3, with D maybe TRBD2 (5 bases). The CDR3 consists of 11 residues. The germline V gene has CDR1 SGDLS and CDR2 YYNGEE. The CDR3 DNA reads TGTGCCAGCGGCGTAGAGGGTACGCAGTATTTT. Amino acids: CASGVEGTQYF.

J is TRBJ2-7 and V is TRBV19; 7 bases are a match to TRBD1. The junction had 4 bases not matched to a gene; V was cut back by 5 bases and J by 3 bases. The CDR3 spans 13 residues. CDR1 LNHDA and CDR2 SQIVND come from the germline V gene (reference sequence). The CDR3 nucleotides are TGTGCCAGTAGTCAGCGACAGGGCTACGAGCAGTACTTC. Its protein product is CASSQRQGYEQYF.

A few counts support this clone. The J gene is TRBJ1-1, the V gene TRBV5-8; D unclear. The germline V gene encodes CDR1 SGHTS and CDR2 YDEGEE. The CDR3 totals 13 residues. V shed 0 bases and J shed 3 bases, with 6 bases lying between them. CDR3 residues: CASSLVRDTEAFF. CDR3 sequence (DNA): TGTGCCAGCAGCTTGGTACGGGACACTGAAGCTTTCTTT.

The rearrangement uses TRBV4-2 and TRBJ1-4; 7 positions agree with TRBD1. The CDR3 length is 16 residues. CDR1 LGHNA and CDR2 YNFKEQ come from the germline V gene. V lost 1 base, J lost 0 bases, and 2 bases stayed unmatched. In DNA, the CDR3 is TGTGCCAGCAGCCAAGGACAGGGAACAACTAATGAAAAACTGTTTTTT. Protein sequence: CASSQGQGTTNEKLFF.

This chain uses TRBV14 with TRBJ1-2; D possibly corresponds to TRBD1 (5 bases). V shed 2 bases and J shed 6 bases, with 13 bases lying between them. CDR3 length equals 14 residues. CDR1 SGHDN and CDR2 FVKESK come from the germline V gene. CDR3 region: CASSQQGVQHGYTF. The DNA of the CDR3 is TGTGCCAGCAGCCAACAGGGAGTACAACATGGCTACACCTTC.

The J gene is TRBJ1-5, the V gene TRBV21-1. TRBV21-1 represents a pseudogene. The CDR3 has 12 amino acids. The CDR3 DNA sequence: TGTGCCAGCAGCCCCGGGAGTAAGCCCCAGCATTTT. As protein: CASSPGSKPQHF.

This chain uses TRBV27 with TRBJ1-1, with 7 bases aligning to TRBD1. The CDR3 is 14 residues long. CDR1 and CDR2 (germline): MNHEY, SMNVEV (reference sequence). Trimming at V came to 8 bases and at J to 4 bases, leaving 10 bases not matched to a gene. This chain's CDR3 is CASRLGAGGTEAFF. As DNA, the CDR3 is TGTGCCAGCCGGTTGGGCGCAGGGGGCACTGAAGCTTTCTTT.

The rearrangement links TRBV9 to TRBJ2-1; 8 bases line up with TRBD2. Germline V gene sequence: CDR1 SGDLS, CDR2 YYNGEE. V gave up 2 bases and J gave up 7 bases; unmatched junction bases: 2. The CDR3 runs 13 residues. The CDR3 protein is CASSVTSGNEQFF. The DNA for the CDR3 is TGTGCCAGCAGCGTCACTAGCGGAAATGAGCAGTTCTTC.

This chain connects TRBV5-1 to TRBJ2-3; D gene unclear. Per the germline V gene, CDR1 is SGHRS and CDR2 is YFSETQ. Deletions cut 0 bases from V and 0 bases from J, with 5 bases between. This CDR3 region has 14 residues. The CDR3 nucleotides are TGCGCCAGCAGCTTGGATACTAGCACAGATACGCAGTATTTT. Its protein is CASSLDTSTDTQYF.

The genes are TRBV9 and TRBJ2-1; 8 bases map to TRBD2. Looked up from germline, CDR1 is SGDLS and CDR2 is YYNGEE. V lost 0 bases to trimming and J lost 10 bases; unmatched junction nucleotides: 6. The length of the CDR3 is 14 residues. CDR3 protein: CASSVESGGFEQFF. In nucleotides, the CDR3 is TGTGCCAGCAGCGTAGAAAGCGGGGGTTTCGAGCAGTTCTTC.

The chain has TRBV30 and TRBJ2-7; D call uncertain. V lost 3 bases and J 1 base, leaving 13 bases between the germline ends. CDR1 is GTSNPN and CDR2 is SVGIG in the germline V gene (reference sequence). The CDR3 runs to 14 residues. The CDR3 region has the DNA TGTGCCTGGAGCCATTCGCCGGTGTCCTACGAGCAGTACTTC. Its translation is CAWSHSPVSYEQYF.

The V call is TRBV5-1, the J call TRBJ1-2; D gene unclear. The CDR3 totals 13 residues. V was pared by 0 bases and J by 8 bases, with 11 bases between. Germline-derived CDR1 and CDR2 are SGHRS and YFSETQ. CDR3 DNA sequence: TGCGCCAGCAGCTTGGAGACGCTGGGGGGCTACACCTTC. Translated, it gives CASSLETLGGYTF.

The CDR3 DNA follows: TGTGCCAGCTCACCTGGACAGACGAACACTGAAGCTTTCTTT. Residues: CASSPGQTNTEAFF. The rearrangement joins TRBV18 to TRBJ1-1; maybe TRBD1 (6 bases). In germline, CDR1 is KGHSH, CDR2 LQKENI. The CDR3 runs to 14 residues. V lost 3 bases and J 1 base, leaving 9 bases between the germline ends.

The chain is built from TRBV5-4 and TRBJ2-2; 8 bases match TRBD1. Per the germline V gene, CDR1 is SGHNT and CDR2 is YYREEE (reference sequence). The V gene end was trimmed by 4 bases and the J gene end by 7 bases; junction bases not matched to a gene: 12. This CDR3 spans 16 amino acids. The CDR3 here is CASSPTGGIVVGELFF. CDR3 coding DNA: TGTGCCAGCAGCCCCACAGGGGGGATAGTAGTCGGGGAGCTGTTTTTT.

The chain couples TRBV2 to TRBJ1-5; perhaps TRBD1 as D (5 bases). V was trimmed by 5 bases and J by 1 base, leaving 15 bases between them. Per the germline V gene, CDR1 is SNHLY and CDR2 is FYNNEI. This CDR3 is built from 16 residues. The CDR3 here is CASSNQAWGSNQPQHF. CDR3 nucleotides: TGTGCCAGCAGTAACCAAGCCTGGGGGAGCAATCAGCCCCAGCATTTT.

The V and J genes are TRBV7-9 and TRBJ1-5; the D is unclear. Germline-derived CDR1 and CDR2 are SEHNR and FQNEAQ (reference sequence). CDR3 length equals 12 residues. Trimming stripped 4 bases from V and 5 bases from J, with 6 bases between. The CDR3 is CASSSRDQPQHF. The CDR3 DNA reads as TGTGCCAGCAGCTCAAGGGATCAGCCCCAGCATTTT.